This TCR beta chain was captured in a study of T cells in Graves' hyperthyroidism and ophthalmopathy. Findings and limits, study-wide: Most thyroid clonotypes expanded above 0.001 were also detected in blood. Model output signaled ophthalmopathy a median roughly 6.1 months ahead of onset.

Remarks on this clonotype: The antigen is not known.

Regions amplified from RNA transcripts were the TCR beta CDR3 regions. The study used the HTBI primer set for a first-round RT-PCR of the TCR CDR3. TCRdb re-derived calls from the multiplex PCR reads in MiXCR, one entry per CDR3 protein. Of approximately 700,000 distinct CDR3 sequences in the sample, 45% were seen once. This sequence originates from an adult man with Graves' disease, either hyperthyroidism or ophthalmopathy (not recorded which). The sample comprised peripheral blood or thyroid tissue (not recorded which).

The CDR3 reads CSAGSGAYQETQYF. The CDR3 DNA reads TGCAGTGCCGGTAGCGGGGCTTACCAAGAGACCCAGTACTTC. This chain links TRBV20-1 with TRBJ2-5; TRBD2 aligns across 8 bases. J lost 0 bases, V lost 6 bases, and 6 bases had no gene match. The CDR3 is 14 residues long. CDR1 DFQATT and CDR2 SNEGSKA come from the germline V gene (reference sequence).